This is a list of T cell receptor beta chains from one sample in a study of blood T cell repertoires in COVID-19. Clones were sequenced by immunoSEQ multiplex PCR, and TCRdb holds only the in-frame ones, with some missing. The table shows about 98,000 clones, with more than 85% occurring only once. The specimen was peripheral blood. All receptors derive from a young man with acute or convalescent COVID-19. Each CDR3 is given with its conserved first and last residue. The D gene is left open where the match is weak. Clone sizes are given selectively: once, few, many, or a class where the clone is expanded.

>TRBJ1-4|TRBV18|TRBD1|NA
CASSPRGTDEKLFF
TGTGCCAGCTCACCACGGGGGACAGACGAAAAACTGTTTTTT
>TRBJ2-7|TRBV27|TRBD1|NA
CASSFLVTGTAYEQYF
TGTGCCAGCAGTTTTTTGGTAACCGGGACAGCCTACGAGCAGTACTTC
>TRBJ1-2|TRBV15|TRBD1|NA
CATARTGSGDYGYTF
TGTGCCACCGCGCGGACAGGGAGCGGGGACTATGGCTACACCTTC
>TRBJ2-6|TRBV3-1/TRBV3-2|TRBD1|once
CASSLRGRLEANVLTF
TGTGCCAGCAGCCTGAGGGGGCGTCTTGAGGCCAACGTCCTGACTTTC
>TRBJ1-1|TRBV27|TRBD1|NA
CASSPLQGVRPEAFF
TGTGCCAGCAGTCCGCTACAGGGGGTCAGGCCTGAAGCTTTCTTT
>TRBJ1-1|TRBV27|NA|NA
CATQRITGMNTEAFF
TGTGCCACTCAGAGGATTACAGGGATGAACACTGAAGCTTTCTTT
>TRBJ1-2|TRBV6-2/TRBV6-3|NA|NA
CASSYSRGGSSNYGYTF
TGTGCCAGCAGTTACTCGAGGGGAGGTAGCTCTAACTATGGCTACACCTTC
>TRBJ2-5|TRBV5-1|TRBD2|NA
CASARSAGVQETQYF
TGCGCCTCTGCCCGGTCAGCGGGGGTACAAGAGACCCAGTACTTC
>TRBJ1-1|TRBV9|TRBD1|NA
CASSPQGAAEAFF
TGTGCCAGCAGTCCCCAGGGGGCAGCTGAAGCTTTCTTT
>TRBJ2-3|TRBV9|NA|NA
CASSVALRVGTDTQYF
TGTGCCAGCAGCGTAGCTTTGCGGGTTGGCACAGATACGCAGTATTTT
>TRBJ2-5|TRBV4-1|TRBD2|NA
CASSPFDSGGPAETQYF
TGCGCCAGCAGCCCCTTTGATAGCGGGGGGCCGGCAGAGACCCAGTACTTC
>TRBJ2-1|TRBV18|TRBD1|NA
CASPGTGAYNEQFF
TGTGCCAGCCCCGGGACAGGGGCCTACAATGAGCAGTTCTTC
>TRBJ2-7|TRBV13|TRBD2|NA
CASSPLYGTSGSYEQYF
TGTGCCAGCAGCCCGCTCTACGGGACTAGCGGCTCCTACGAGCAGTACTTC
>TRBJ1-3|TRBV9|NA|once
CASSVESPGNTIYF
TGTGCCAGCAGCGTAGAGAGTCCTGGAAACACCATATATTTT
>TRBJ2-1|TRBV7-2|NA|NA
CASSLDSGGRYNEQFF
TGTGCCAGCAGCTTAGACTCCGGAGGACGCTACAATGAGCAGTTCTTC
>TRBJ1-6|TRBV9|NA|NA
CASSVAEGNSPLHF
TGTGCCAGCAGCGTAGCGGAGGGCAATTCACCCCTCCACTTT
>TRBJ1-6|TRBV10-2|NA|NA
CASSEGAGGMGPLHF
TGCGCCAGCAGTGAGGGGGCAGGCGGGATGGGGCCCCTCCACTTT
>TRBJ1-2|TRBV19|NA|NA
CASSTGDYGYTF
TGTGCCAGTAGTACAGGGGACTATGGCTACACCTTC
>TRBJ1-2|TRBV30|TRBD1|NA
CAWSVGQGSYGYTF
TGTGCCTGGAGTGTAGGACAGGGGAGCTATGGCTACACCTTC
>TRBJ2-2|TRBV6-4|TRBD2|NA
CASRGFAAGEGTGELFF
TGTGCCAGCAGGGGGTTCGCGGCGGGAGAGGGGACCGGGGAGCTGTTTTTT
>TRBJ2-7|TRBV11-2|TRBD2|NA
CASSLGQRGPYEQYF
TGTGCCAGCAGCTTAGGCCAGCGGGGGCCCTACGAGCAGTACTTC
>TRBJ2-7|TRBV18|TRBD1|NA
CASSLTGDVYEQYF
TGTGCCAGCTCACTGACAGGGGACGTCTACGAGCAGTACTTC
>TRBJ1-6|TRBV27|TRBD1|NA
CASSLTGVGSPLHF
TGTGCCAGCAGCCTGACAGGGGTGGGTTCACCCCTCCACTTT
>TRBJ1-2|TRBV19|NA|NA
CASSGIDGGNYGYTF
TGTGCCAGTAGTGGGATAGACGGAGGAAATTATGGCTACACCTTC
>TRBJ1-6|TRBV6-5|TRBD1|once
CASRKGQGVGSPLHF
TGTGCCAGCAGAAAGGGACAGGGGGTTGGTTCACCCCTCCACTTT
>TRBJ2-2|TRBV19|TRBD2|NA
CASSRTSGTNTGELFF
TGTGCCAGTAGTAGGACTAGCGGGACCAACACCGGGGAGCTGTTTTTT
>TRBJ2-3|TRBV5-1|NA|NA
CASSLTAGGADTQYF
TGCGCCAGCAGCTTGACGGCGGGCGGGGCAGATACGCAGTATTTT
>TRBJ2-7|TRBV6-1|NA|NA
CASSEGWALSYEQYF
TGTGCCAGCAGTGAAGGGTGGGCCCTCTCCTACGAGCAGTACTTC
>TRBJ2-3|TRBV7-2|NA|NA
CASSPGLSTDTQYF
TGTGCCAGCAGCCCTGGGCTTAGCACAGATACGCAGTATTTT
>TRBJ1-5|TRBV6-6|NA|NA
CASSPTNQPQHF
TGTGCCAGCAGCCCCACTAATCAGCCCCAGCATTTT
>TRBJ1-2|TRBV20-1|NA|NA
CSASSGYTF
TGCAGTGCTAGTAGCGGCTACACCTTC
>TRBJ1-2|TRBV28|NA|NA
CASSSTGYGYGYTF
TGTGCCAGCAGTTCGACAGGCTACGGGTATGGCTACACCTTC
>TRBJ2-7|TRBV29-1|TRBD1|NA
CSADRGHEQYF
TGCAGCGCGGACAGGGGCCACGAGCAGTACTTC
>TRBJ2-7|TRBV19|TRBD2|NA
CASSSGGSSYEQYF
TGTGCCAGTAGTAGCGGGGGGAGCTCCTACGAGCAGTACTTC
>TRBJ2-1|TRBV11-3|NA|NA
CASSLSGPGGEQFF
TGTGCCAGCAGCTTGAGTGGGCCTGGAGGCGAGCAGTTCTTC
>TRBJ1-1|TRBV24-1|NA|NA
CATSDRLNTEAFF
TGTGCCACCAGTGACCGACTAAACACTGAAGCTTTCTTT
>TRBJ2-7|TRBV6-6|TRBD1|NA
CASSPQGTLRPSYEQYF
TGTGCCAGCAGTCCACAGGGGACCCTGAGGCCGTCCTACGAGCAGTACTTC
>TRBJ1-1|TRBV5-1|NA|NA
CASSLETGRAEAFF
TGCGCCAGCAGCTTGGAAACAGGGAGGGCTGAAGCTTTCTTT
>TRBJ1-5|TRBV7-2|NA|NA
CASSLDRVTQHF
TGTGCCAGCAGCTTAGATCGAGTGACCCAGCATTTT
>TRBJ1-6|TRBV5-5|NA|many
CASAPPGAYNSPLHF
TGTGCCAGCGCCCCCCCGGGAGCCTATAATTCACCCCTCCACTTT
>TRBJ1-4|TRBV5-5|NA|NA
CASSLGVHEKLFF
TGTGCCAGCAGCTTAGGGGTGCATGAAAAACTGTTTTTT
>TRBJ2-7|TRBV9|TRBD1|NA
CASSVAGTGVHEQYF
TGTGCCAGCAGCGTAGCCGGGACAGGGGTTCACGAGCAGTACTTC
>TRBJ2-3|TRBV9|TRBD2|NA
CASSDFSSGRTDTQYF
TGTGCCAGCAGCGACTTTTCTAGCGGGAGAACAGATACGCAGTATTTT
>TRBJ2-7|TRBV11-2|TRBD1|NA
CASSLDRASYEQYF
TGTGCCAGCAGCTTGGACAGGGCTTCCTACGAGCAGTACTTC
>TRBJ1-3|TRBV11-2|NA|once
CASSLVSLSGNTIYF
TGTGCCAGCAGCCTTGTCTCCCTCTCTGGAAACACCATATATTTT
>TRBJ2-5|TRBV19|TRBD2|once
CASRGLAETQYF
TGTGCCAGTAGGGGACTAGCGGAGACCCAGTACTTC
>TRBJ2-5|TRBV5-1|NA|NA
CASSLDRTQETQYF
TGCGCCAGCAGCCTGGACAGAACCCAAGAGACCCAGTACTTC
>TRBJ2-7|TRBV5-4|TRBD1|NA
CASSPGQGSYEQYF
TGTGCCAGCAGCCCGGGACAGGGTTCCTACGAGCAGTACTTC
>TRBJ2-1|TRBV4-1|TRBD1|NA
CASSQDRMGTGPYNEQFF
TGCGCCAGCAGCCAAGATAGAATGGGGACAGGGCCATACAATGAGCAGTTCTTC
>TRBJ1-1|TRBV7-7|TRBD1|NA
CASSLDPRDRKWGETTEAFF
TGTGCCAGCAGCTTAGACCCTAGGGACAGGAAGTGGGGTGAAACCACTGAAGCTTTCTTT